The 4 T cell receptor beta chains below all came from one sample that was sequenced in a study of shared clonotypes between healthy human individuals. Using immunoSEQ multiplex PCR, the repertoire was profiled, and TCRdb retains in-frame clones only, with some absent. The repertoire includes about 2.5 million clones, 85% to 95% of them detected once, and 0.3% to 0.45% sits in the top ten. Sample: naive CD4+ T cells from PBMCs. Documented subset: CD45RA+ positively selected. These receptors were taken from a man aged 18 to 35 in good health. Some clones in this sample may be carry-over from other donors' samples.

This chain joins TRBV28 and TRBJ1-5, with D unclear. Trimming removed 11 bases at V and 1 base at J, with 15 bases between. Germline assignment: CDR1 MDHEN and CDR2 SYDVKM. This CDR3 region has 14 residues. The chain's CDR3 is CAGRGGGSNQPQHF. The CDR3 nucleotides are TGTGCCGGAAGAGGTGGTGGGAGCAATCAGCCCCAGCATTTT.

J is TRBJ2-4 and V is TRBV15; D remains unclear. V lost 1 base and J lost 8, with 6 bases in between. Looked up from germline, CDR1 is LNHNV and CDR2 is YYDKDF (reference sequence). The CDR3 loop spans 12 amino acids. In DNA form, the CDR3 reads TGTGCCACCAGCAGAGGATGGGACATTCAGTACTTC. Protein: CATSRGWDIQYF. Full variable domain (remainder filled in from reference TRBV15 and TRBJ2-4): DAMVIQNPRYQVTQFGKPVTLSCSQTLNHNVMYWYQQKSSQAPKLLFHYYDKDFNNEADTPDNFQSRRPNTSFCFLDIRSPGLGDTAMYLCATSRGWDIQYFGAGTRLSVL.

Comments on this clone: Additional DNA sequences in this sample encode the identical CDR3. V is TRBV28 and J is TRBJ2-4; D gene uncertain. The CDR3 runs to 13 residues. Looked up from germline, CDR1 is MDHEN and CDR2 is SYDVKM. V was trimmed by 3 bases and J by 0 bases, leaving 3 bases between them. The CDR3 reads CASSLLAKNIQYF. The CDR3 DNA reads TGTGCCAGCAGTTTGTTAGCCAAAAACATTCAGTACTTC. The whole variable domain, filled in from reference TRBV28 and TRBJ2-4, reads DVKVTQSSRYLVKRTGEKVFLECVQDMDHENMFWYRQDPGLGLRLIYFSYDVKMKEKGDIPEGYSVSREKKERFSLILESASTNQTSMYLCASSLLAKNIQYFGAGTRLSVL.

On this clone itself: Mismatch with germline at one junction end may stem from a read error. The rearrangement joins TRBV5-5 to TRBJ2-1; unclear D gene. Germline CDR1 is SGHKS and CDR2 is YYEKEE (reference sequence). The CDR3 runs 14 residues. The CDR3 reads CASSLVVSYDEQFF. As DNA, the CDR3 is TGTGCCAGCAGCTTGGTCGTTAGCTACGATGAGCAGTTCTTC.